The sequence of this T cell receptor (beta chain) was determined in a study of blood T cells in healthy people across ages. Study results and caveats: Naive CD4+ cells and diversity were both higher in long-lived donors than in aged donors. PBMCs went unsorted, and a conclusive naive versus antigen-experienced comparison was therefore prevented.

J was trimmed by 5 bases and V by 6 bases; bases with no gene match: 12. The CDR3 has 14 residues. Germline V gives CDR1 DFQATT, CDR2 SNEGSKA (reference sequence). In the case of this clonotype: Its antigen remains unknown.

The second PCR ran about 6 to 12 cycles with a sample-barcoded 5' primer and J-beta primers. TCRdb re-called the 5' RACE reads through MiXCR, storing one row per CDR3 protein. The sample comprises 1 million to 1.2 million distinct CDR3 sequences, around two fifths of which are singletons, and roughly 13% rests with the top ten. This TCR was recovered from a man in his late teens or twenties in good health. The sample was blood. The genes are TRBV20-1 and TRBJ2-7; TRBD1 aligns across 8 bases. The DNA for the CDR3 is TGCAGTGCCGGATTACAGGGGGTCGTCGACGAGCAGTACTTC. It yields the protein CSAGLQGVVDEQYF.